These 11 T cell receptor beta chains came from one sample sequenced in a study of cytotoxic CD8 clonotypes in ibrutinib-treated CLL. Some clones are missing from TCRdb's copy, which holds only in-frame ones; the method was immunoSEQ multiplex PCR. The sample contains approximately 25,000 clones, 55% to 70% of which appear only once. Sequencing was performed on PBMCs, taken at disease progression, from a patient treated with ibrutinib. The receptors stem from a human donor with chronic lymphocytic leukemia.

The genes are TRBV15 and TRBJ1-1; D call uncertain. Germline V CDR1 and CDR2: LNHNV, YYDKDF (reference sequence). Trimming stripped 1 base from V and 0 bases from J, with 6 bases between. CDR3 length: 14 amino acids. The CDR3 loop reads CATSRGGLNTEAFF. CDR3 sequence (DNA): TGTGCCACCAGCAGAGGAGGGTTGAACACTGAAGCTTTCTTT. Filled out from reference TRBV15 and TRBJ1-1, the complete variable domain reads DAMVIQNPRYQVTQFGKPVTLSCSQTLNHNVMYWYQQKSSQAPKLLFHYYDKDFNNEADTPDNFQSRRPNTSFCFLDIRSPGLGDTAMYLCATSRGGLNTEAFFGQGTRLTVV.

This clone has a handful of counts. The CDR3 sequence: CASSPAEGDYEQYF. CDR3 in DNA: TGTGCCAGCAGCCCCGCCGAGGGCGACTACGAGCAGTACTTC. This chain joins TRBV4-2 and TRBJ2-7; the D gene is possibly TRBD2 (5 bases). The germline V gene has CDR1 LGHNA and CDR2 YNFKEQ. The CDR3 totals 14 residues. The germline V and J ends were trimmed by 4 bases and 3 bases, with 13 bases remaining between them.

The chain recombines TRBV6-5 with TRBJ2-1, with 7 bases fitting TRBD1. Looked up from germline, CDR1 is MNHEY and CDR2 is SVGAGI. The V segment lost 0 bases and the J segment 8 bases; nucleotides outside the gene matches: 7. The CDR3 sequence is 15 residues long. CDR3 nucleotides: TGTGCCAGCAGTTACTCGGGAAGGGGGCTTCATGAGCAGTTCTTC. This gives the protein CASSYSGRGLHEQFF.

The J gene is TRBJ1-1, the V gene TRBV7-9, with unresolved D. Trimming pared 4 bases from V and 5 bases from J, leaving 20 bases between. CDR3 length equals 16 residues. Germline lookup yields CDR1 SEHNR and CDR2 FQNEAQ (reference sequence). CDR3 in DNA: TGTGCCAGCAGCTCCCTTCTCCGGCGGGGAGGTACTGAAGCTTTCTTT. Translation: CASSSLLRRGGTEAFF. The complete variable domain, with remaining parts taken from reference TRBV7-9 and TRBJ1-1, reads DTGVSQNPRHKITKRGQNVTFRCDPISEHNRLYWYRQTLGQGPEFLTYFQNEAQLEKSRLLSDRFSAERPKGSFSTLEIQRTEQGDSAMYLCASSSLLRRGGTEAFFGQGTRLTVV.

The chain uses TRBV18 and TRBJ1-2, with TRBD1 as a possible D gene (6 bases). The CDR3 extends over 14 amino acids. V lost 3 bases, J lost 4 bases, and 12 bases lay in between. The germline CDR1 and CDR2 sequences are KGHSH and LQKENI. The CDR3 bases are TGTGCCAGCTCACCGAGTGGGGACACCTATGGCTACACCTTC. As protein: CASSPSGDTYGYTF.

The chain couples TRBV10-3 to TRBJ2-7; 9 bases fit TRBD1. The CDR3 runs to 16 residues. CDR1 ENHRY and CDR2 SYGVKD come from the germline V gene. With V trimmed by 0 bases and J by 0 bases, 3 bases remained unmatched. CDR3 region: CAISESRGQGSYEQYF. The CDR3 DNA is TGTGCCATCAGTGAGTCTAGGGGACAGGGCTCCTACGAGCAGTACTTC.

This clone appeared a few times. The V gene is TRBV6-5, the J gene TRBJ1-6, with unresolved D. From germline, CDR1 is MNHEY and CDR2 SVGAGI. The CDR3 is made up of 15 amino acids. V lost 2 bases to trimming and J lost 6 bases, with 11 bases between them. CDR3 bases: TGTGCCAGCAGTTACGGGCAGGTCATTAATTCACCCCTCCACTTT. It encodes CASSYGQVINSPLHF.

The rearrangement uses TRBV19 and TRBJ1-5; D remains unclear. CDR1 LNHDA and CDR2 SQIVND come from the germline V gene (reference sequence). The CDR3 loop spans 12 amino acids. The V and J ends lost 1 base and 2 bases respectively, with 0 bases between them. The CDR3, as DNA: TGTGCCAGTAGTATAGGCAATCAGCCCCAGCATTTT. This sequence encodes CASSIGNQPQHF. The full variable domain, rest sourced from reference TRBV19 and TRBJ1-5, is DGGITQSPKYLFRKEGQNVTLSCEQNLNHDAMYWYRQDPGQGLRLIYYSQIVNDFQKGDIAEGYSVSREKKESFPLTVTSAQKNPTAFYLCASSIGNQPQHFGDGTRLSIL.

The chain links TRBV5-1 to TRBJ1-3; 9 positions match TRBD1. The length of the CDR3 is 15 residues. Germline values: CDR1 SGHRS, CDR2 YFSETQ. After removal of 3 bases from V and 4 bases from J, the junction contained 5 bases not matched to a gene. The CDR3 nucleotides read TGCGCCAGCAGCTCGGGGGACAGGGAGGGAAACACCATATATTTT. Protein product: CASSSGDREGNTIYF. The full variable domain, its missing parts supplied by reference TRBV5-1 and TRBJ1-3, is KAGVTQTPRYLIKTRGQQVTLSCSPISGHRSVSWYQQTPGQGLQFLFEYFSETQRNKGNFPGRFSGRQFSNSRSEMNVSTLELGDSALYLCASSSGDREGNTIYFGEGSWLTVV.

This clone showed up just once. CDR3 sequence reads: CASSQVGENYGYTF. CDR3 sequence (DNA): TGCGCCAGCAGCCAAGTCGGAGAAAACTATGGCTACACCTTC. The gene calls are TRBV4-3 and TRBJ1-2, with D unclear. Trimming cost V 1 base and J 2 bases, with 8 bases left between them. Germline assignment: CDR1 LGHNA and CDR2 YSLEER. The CDR3 consists of 14 residues.

The CDR3 reads CASSLSAEREAFF. The DNA for the CDR3 is TGCGCCAGCAGCTTGAGTGCAGAGCGAGAAGCTTTCTTT. The chain employs TRBV5-1 and TRBJ1-1; D gene ambiguous. The V end lost 1 base, the J end lost 8 bases, and 12 bases lay between the germline ends. The germline CDR1 and CDR2 sequences are SGHRS and YFSETQ. This CDR3 spans 13 amino acids. The complete variable domain, with remaining parts taken from reference TRBV5-1 and TRBJ1-1, reads KAGVTQTPRYLIKTRGQQVTLSCSPISGHRSVSWYQQTPGQGLQFLFEYFSETQRNKGNFPGRFSGRQFSNSRSEMNVSTLELGDSALYLCASSLSAEREAFFGQGTRLTVV.